Below are 25 T cell receptor beta chains sequenced from a single sample in a study of tumor-infiltrating lymphocytes in localized non-small cell lung cancer (dated by TCRdb to about 2021). Libraries were built with the immunoSEQ multiplex PCR assay. Sourced from immuneACCESS, this table was stored by TCRdb with only in-frame sequences that have V and J called. A share of the clones is absent; for the studies checked, an unresolved V gene accounts for under half, and the remainder has no known explanation. For this sample there are about 29,000 clones; approximately 85% appear just once. Roughly 1.9% of the sample lies in the top ten. The specimen was lung tumor tissue. The receptors shown here come from a human donor with non-small cell lung cancer.

This clone is judged medium-sized (0.01 to 0.1%). Written as DNA, the CDR3 is TGTGCCAGCAGTGGGTTGGGAAGTCAGCCCCAGCATTTT. Amino acids: CASSGLGSQPQHF. V is TRBV2 and J is TRBJ1-5; D uncertain. Per germline, CDR1 SNHLY and CDR2 FYNNEI. CDR3 size: 13 residues. V was trimmed by 4 bases and J by 6 bases, leaving 10 bases between them.

The chain is built from TRBV6-5 and TRBJ1-2, with D tentatively TRBD1 (5 bases). Germline CDR1 and CDR2: MNHEY and SVGAGI. There are 14 residues in the CDR3. Trimming cost V 3 bases and J 0 bases, with 8 bases left between them. CDR3: CASSYQGSNYGYTF. The CDR3 DNA follows: TGTGCCAGCAGTTATCAGGGTTCTAACTATGGCTACACCTTC.

The chain uses TRBV7-2 and TRBJ1-4; TRBD1 aligns across 8 bases. CDR3 length equals 18 residues. From germline, CDR1 is SGHTA and CDR2 FQGNSA. V trimming: 2 bases; J trimming: 0 bases; junction bases outside the gene matches: 8. In DNA form, the CDR3 reads TGTGCCAGCAGCTTAAATCAGGGGGCGCATACAACTAATGAAAAACTGTTTTTT. Its translation: CASSLNQGAHTTNEKLFF.

The gene calls are TRBV6-5 and TRBJ1-5; perhaps TRBD1 as D (6 bases). V dropped 6 bases and J dropped 2 bases, with 11 bases sitting between them. In germline, CDR1 is MNHEY, CDR2 SVGAGI. This CDR3 has 14 amino acids. CDR3 nucleotides: TGTGCCAGCAGCCGGACAGTACGCAATCAGCCCCAGCATTTT. Its translation: CASSRTVRNQPQHF.

The CDR3 DNA reads TGTGCCAGCAACGGACTAGCGGGGGCTCTAAGCTCCTACAATGAGCAGTTCTTC. It translates to CASNGLAGALSSYNEQFF. The chain carries TRBV14 and TRBJ2-1; TRBD2 agrees at 13 bases. V lost 7 bases, J lost 0 bases, and 9 bases stayed unmatched. Germline values: CDR1 SGHDN, CDR2 FVKESK. The CDR3 spans 18 residues.

The chain employs TRBV6-5 and TRBJ1-1; D is ambiguous. Trimming stripped 8 bases from V and 5 bases from J, with 15 bases between. Germline V gene sequence: CDR1 MNHEY, CDR2 SVGAGI. The CDR3 is 13 residues long. This chain's CDR3 is CASGVRGRTEAFF. CDR3 DNA sequence: TGTGCCAGCGGAGTGAGAGGAAGGACTGAAGCTTTCTTT.

The CDR3 region is CAISAGGNQPQHF. CDR3 bases: TGTGCCATCAGTGCAGGGGGCAATCAGCCCCAGCATTTT. The chain couples TRBV10-3 to TRBJ1-5; D perhaps matches TRBD1 (6 bases). Germline values: CDR1 ENHRY, CDR2 SYGVKD. V gave up 4 bases and J gave up 2 bases, with 6 bases separating them. The CDR3 is 13 amino acids.

The chain links TRBV6-6 to TRBJ2-7; tentative D call: TRBD1 (6 bases). V lost 5 bases to trimming and J lost 2 bases, with 10 bases between them. The germline V gene encodes CDR1 MNHNY and CDR2 SVGAGI (reference sequence). The CDR3 is 13 residues long. The CDR3, as DNA: TGTGCCAGCAGTAAGACAGGTGCCTACGAGCAGTACTTC. It codes for CASSKTGAYEQYF.

Only one count was recorded for this clone. This sequence joins TRBV5-1 and TRBJ2-3, with D possibly being TRBD2 (6 bases). The CDR3 runs to 16 residues. CDR1 and CDR2 from the germline V gene are SGHRS and YFSETQ. V dropped 2 bases and J dropped 2 bases, with 15 bases sitting between them. CDR3 sequence reads: CASSFRDSRFTDTQYF. In nucleotides, the CDR3 is TGCGCCAGCAGCTTTAGGGACTCTCGCTTCACAGATACGCAGTATTTT.

CDR3 in amino acids: CASSVPGQGFSGWYEQYF. Here the CDR3 DNA reads TGTGCCAGCAGTGTCCCCGGACAGGGGTTTTCTGGTTGGTACGAGCAGTACTTC. The chain couples TRBV6-1 to TRBJ2-7, with 9 bases that match TRBD1. V lost 4 bases and J lost 4; bases outside the gene matches: 17. The CDR3 length is 18 residues. Germline loops: CDR1 MNHNS, CDR2 SASEGT.

The DNA for the CDR3 is TGCGCCAGCAGCTGGGGAGGGTTGGCGGGGGCGGCAGATACGCAGTATTTT. Translating gives CASSWGGLAGAADTQYF. The rearrangement uses TRBV5-1 and TRBJ2-3, with D possibly being TRBD2 (7 bases). The V gene's germline CDR1 is SGHRS and CDR2 YFSETQ. V was cut by 3 bases and J by 4 bases, with 21 bases left in between. The CDR3 has 17 amino acids.

The chain has TRBV6-5 and TRBJ1-2, with 9 bases fitting TRBD1. Unmatched junction bases numbered 7, after V lost 0 bases and J lost 8 bases. The CDR3 totals 15 residues. Germline V lookup: CDR1 MNHEY, CDR2 SVGAGI. The CDR3: CASSYSSDRGRGYTF. CDR3 coding DNA: TGTGCCAGCAGTTACTCGTCGGACAGGGGCCGGGGCTACACCTTC.

The genes are TRBV5-6 and TRBJ2-1, with TRBD2 matching 9 bases. The junction had 4 bases not matched to a gene; V was cut back by 1 base and J by 5 bases. The CDR3 consists of 15 residues. Looked up from germline, CDR1 is SGHDT and CDR2 is YYEEEE. The DNA of the CDR3 is TGTGCCAGCAGCTTGATGCGGGGGGGCCACAATGAGCAGTTCTTC. The encoded protein is CASSLMRGGHNEQFF.

This chain joins TRBV7-2 and TRBJ2-7, with a weak D call TRBD2 (7 bases). Germline-derived CDR1 and CDR2 are SGHTA and FQGNSA. Trimming cost V 3 bases and J 1 base, with 10 bases left between them. CDR3 length equals 14 residues. This chain's CDR3 is CASSLGGLSYEQYF. DNA of the CDR3: TGTGCCAGCAGCTTGGGGGGGCTGTCCTACGAGCAGTACTTC.

The genes are TRBV19 and TRBJ2-3; tentatively, D is TRBD1 or TRBD2 (5 bases each). CDR3 length: 14 amino acids. V lost 5 bases and J 1 base, leaving 10 bases between the germline ends. Looked up from germline, CDR1 is LNHDA and CDR2 is SQIVND (reference sequence). CDR3 DNA sequence: TGTGCCAGTAGTCCTCGAGGGGGCACAGATACGCAGTATTTT. Protein sequence: CASSPRGGTDTQYF.

This rearrangement joins TRBV16 to TRBJ1-5; a possible D gene is TRBD1 (5 bases). The V gene lost 2 bases and the J gene lost 0 bases, with 14 bases spanning the gap. This CDR3 has 17 residues. Germline loops: CDR1 KGHSY, CDR2 FQNENV. CDR3 in amino acids: CASSQLFGHNSNQPQHF. As DNA, the CDR3 is TGTGCCAGCAGCCAACTGTTCGGACACAATAGCAATCAGCCCCAGCATTTT.

The rearrangement joins TRBV7-8 to TRBJ2-1, with a weak D call TRBD2 (5 bases). The CDR3 extends over 16 amino acids. V was pared by 7 bases and J by 3 bases, with 19 bases between. Per germline, CDR1 SGHVS and CDR2 FQNEAQ. The CDR3 sequence: CASNVGAGVGYNEQFF. Here the CDR3 DNA reads TGTGCCAGCAACGTGGGCGCCGGGGTGGGCTACAATGAGCAGTTCTTC.

The chain couples TRBV10-3 to TRBJ2-6; D is unresolved. Between the trimmed V and J ends, which lost 0 bases and 1 base, there was a span of 7 bases. Germline V CDR1 and CDR2: ENHRY, SYGVKD. This CDR3 comprises 16 residues. CDR3 in DNA: TGTGCCATCAGTGAGTCCCCAGGATCTGGGGCCAACGTCCTGACTTTC. Protein product: CAISESPGSGANVLTF.

The rearrangement joins TRBV9 to TRBJ1-6, with D hard to call. This CDR3 has 15 amino acids. The germline CDR1 and CDR2 sequences are SGDLS and YYNGEE. V gave up 0 bases and J gave up 7 bases, with 11 bases separating them. CDR3 amino acids: CASSVGVNPNSPLHF. The CDR3, as DNA: TGTGCCAGCAGCGTAGGAGTCAATCCGAATTCACCCCTCCACTTT.

The rearrangement joins TRBV4-2 to TRBJ2-3; 8 positions match TRBD2. Germline-derived CDR1 and CDR2 are LGHNA and YNFKEQ. Trimming cost V 4 bases and J 0 bases; bases outside gene matches: 3. CDR3 length: 15 residues. The CDR3 DNA reads as TGTGCCAGCAGCCTTAGCGGGATTAGCACAGATACGCAGTATTTT. It is translated as CASSLSGISTDTQYF.

The chain recombines TRBV30 with TRBJ1-5, with D hard to call. The CDR3 runs 13 residues. The V end lost 2 bases, the J end lost 5 bases, and 10 bases lay between the germline ends. CDR1 GTSNPN and CDR2 SVGIG come from the germline V gene (reference sequence). This CDR3 is CAWSKQSYQPQHF. The CDR3 nucleotides are TGTGCCTGGAGTAAACAGAGCTATCAGCCCCAGCATTTT.

The rearrangement joins TRBV5-6 to TRBJ1-5; 8 bases map to TRBD1. V lost 4 bases to trimming and J lost 6 bases; unmatched junction nucleotides: 9. The CDR3 consists of 15 residues. From germline, CDR1 is SGHDT and CDR2 YYEEEE. The CDR3 DNA is TGTGCCAGCAGCGGGACAGGCACTACGAGTCAGCCCCAGCATTTT. It codes for CASSGTGTTSQPQHF.

This clone is a singleton in its sample. This sequence joins TRBV7-2 and TRBJ2-7; 9 positions agree with TRBD2. The CDR3 consists of 17 residues. Trimming at V came to 1 base and at J to 0 bases, leaving 7 bases not matched to a gene. Germline V lookup: CDR1 SGHTA, CDR2 FQGNSA. CDR3 DNA: TGTGCCAGCAGCTTAGGGCTAGCGGGGCAGAGCTCCTACGAGCAGTACTTC. This translates into CASSLGLAGQSSYEQYF. Supplemented by reference TRBV7-2 and TRBJ2-7, the full variable domain reads GAGVSQSPSNKVTEKGKDVELRCDPISGHTALYWYRQSLGQGLEFLIYFQGNSAPDKSGLPSDRFSAERTGGSVSTLTIQRTQQEDSAVYLCASSLGLAGQSSYEQYFGPGTRLTVT.

This chain joins TRBV9 and TRBJ2-2; D gene uncertain. The V end lost 0 bases, the J end lost 6 bases, and 0 bases lay between the germline ends. The V gene's germline CDR1 is SGDLS and CDR2 YYNGEE. The CDR3 has 11 amino acids. CDR3 bases: TGTGCCAGCAGCGTAGCCGGGGAGCTGTTTTTT. This gives the protein CASSVAGELFF.

This chain joins TRBV6-4 and TRBJ1-1, with D unresolved. The germline CDR1 and CDR2 sequences are MRHNA and SNTAGT. The length of the CDR3 is 13 residues. Between the trimmed V and J ends, which lost 2 bases and 10 bases, there was a span of 14 bases. CDR3: CASSDGATGSAFF. The CDR3 bases are TGTGCCAGCAGTGACGGAGCAACCGGGTCAGCTTTCTTT.